A selection of T cell receptor beta chains follows, all from one sample in a study of long-term antiretroviral therapy in people with HIV. The method was immunoSEQ multiplex PCR; TCRdb's version includes in-frame clones alone and lacks a portion of them. The top ten hold about 20% of the sample, which has over 15,000 clones, 77% seen once. Sequenced material: unsorted PBMCs, taken 2.1 years after starting antiretroviral therapy. Receptors originate from a man aged 35 to 55 with HIV. Both conserved end residues are part of each CDR3. The order of the fields is clone size, V gene, J gene, D gene, CDR3 protein, CDR3 DNA. D genes are given only for firm matches. Clone sizes are given selectively: once, few, many, or a class where the clone is expanded.

.	TRBV7-9	TRBJ2-1	TRBD2	CASSSGLAGGLNEQFF	TGTGCCAGCAGCTCCGGACTAGCGGGGGGCCTGAATGAGCAGTTCTTC
.	TRBV5-5	TRBJ1-2	TRBD1	CASSLGDRGLDYGYTF	TGTGCCAGCAGCTTGGGGGACAGGGGGTTGGACTATGGCTACACCTTC
.	TRBV5-1	TRBJ2-2	.	CASSFPGAGELFF	TGCGCCAGCAGCTTCCCCGGGGCCGGGGAGCTGTTTTTT
.	TRBV27	TRBJ2-6	.	CASSFVSGANVLTF	TGTGCCAGCAGTTTTGTCTCTGGGGCCAACGTCCTGACTTTC
.	TRBV5-4	TRBJ2-7	.	CASSAGGLYEQYF	TGTGCCAGCAGCGCGGGTGGATTATACGAGCAGTACTTC
.	TRBV27	TRBJ2-1	TRBD2	CASDSGASSYNEQFF	TGTGCCAGCGATAGCGGGGCCAGCTCCTACAATGAGCAGTTCTTC
medium-sized	TRBV7-9	TRBJ2-5	TRBD2	CASSLEFSAGPMTQYF	TGTGCCAGCAGCTTAGAGTTTTCAGCGGGGCCCATGACCCAGTACTTC
.	TRBV5-6	TRBJ2-7	.	CASSFYRVEQYF	TGTGCCAGCAGCTTCTACAGGGTCGAGCAGTACTTC
.	TRBV15	TRBJ2-7	.	CATSRDTTGEQYF	TGTGCCACCAGCAGAGATACAACGGGGGAGCAGTACTTC
.	TRBV9	TRBJ1-1	.	CASSEGNGDTEAFF	TGTGCCAGCAGCGAGGGAAACGGGGACACTGAAGCTTTCTTT
few	TRBV7-6	TRBJ2-2	.	CASSYQAGANTGELFF	TGTGCCAGCAGCTATCAGGCGGGGGCAAACACCGGGGAGCTGTTTTTT
.	TRBV27	TRBJ1-1	TRBD1	CASIRDRGRNTEAFF	TGTGCCAGCATCCGGGACAGGGGAAGGAACACTGAAGCTTTCTTT
.	TRBV6-4	TRBJ1-6	.	CASSDSRDGGNSPLHF	TGTGCCAGCAGTGACTCGAGGGACGGGGGTAATTCACCCCTCCACTTT
once	TRBV18	TRBJ2-1	.	CASSLSTRWGTLDEQFF	TGTGCCAGCTCACTTAGCACTCGGTGGGGGACCCTAGATGAGCAGTTCTTC
.	TRBV27	TRBJ1-1	TRBD1	CASRGQGIGTEAFF	TGTGCCAGCAGAGGACAGGGAATAGGAACTGAAGCTTTCTTT
.	TRBV6-5	TRBJ2-5	TRBD2	CASSYSPGGWETQYF	TGTGCCAGCAGTTACTCCCCCGGGGGGTGGGAGACCCAGTACTTC
.	TRBV4-1	TRBJ2-7	TRBD2	CASSQGLAGDYEQYF	TGCGCCAGCAGCCAGGGACTAGCGGGGGACTACGAGCAGTACTTC
.	TRBV5-4	TRBJ1-5	.	CASSLVGGPQHF	TGTGCCAGCAGCTTGGTAGGGGGGCCCCAGCATTTT
.	TRBV27	TRBJ1-1	.	CASSPSALTEAFF	TGTGCCAGCAGTCCCTCGGCCCTCACTGAAGCTTTCTTT
few	TRBV19	TRBJ1-1	.	CASSIAVGRGVNTEAFF	TGTGCCAGTAGTATAGCAGTGGGACGGGGAGTGAACACTGAAGCTTTCTTT
.	TRBV6-5	TRBJ2-7	TRBD1	CASSYSYRGTPDEQYF	TGTGCCAGCAGTTACTCTTACAGGGGGACCCCGGACGAGCAGTACTTC
.	TRBV5-4	TRBJ2-1	TRBD2	CASSLVAGGYSNEQFF	TGTGCCAGCAGCTTGGTAGCGGGGGGCTACTCCAATGAGCAGTTCTTC
.	TRBV5-1	TRBJ2-3	TRBD2	CASLAGDYTDTQYF	TGCGCCAGCTTGGCGGGGGATTACACAGATACGCAGTATTTT
.	TRBV6-6	TRBJ1-5	TRBD1	CASTLNRGSFTQPQHF	TGTGCCAGCACTCTCAACAGGGGGTCTTTCACTCAGCCCCAGCATTTT
.	TRBV18	TRBJ2-2	TRBD1	CASSPGQGRTGELFF	TGTGCCAGCTCACCGGGACAGGGGAGAACCGGGGAGCTGTTTTTT
.	TRBV13	TRBJ1-6	TRBD1	CASSPDRSSYNSPLHF	TGTGCCAGCAGCCCGGACAGGAGCTCCTATAATTCACCCCTCCACTTT
once	TRBV15	TRBJ1-5	.	CATSRERGMNQPQHF	TGTGCCACCAGCAGAGAGAGGGGGATGAATCAGCCCCAGCATTTT
.	TRBV28	TRBJ1-2	.	CASRMGAGNYGYTF	TGTGCCAGCAGAATGGGGGCGGGTAACTATGGCTACACCTTC
.	TRBV11-3	TRBJ2-3	TRBD2	CASSLRLAGPGGDTQYF	TGTGCCAGCAGCTTAAGACTAGCGGGGCCAGGGGGAGATACGCAGTATTTT
.	TRBV11-3	TRBJ1-1	.	CASSAQGLGTEAFF	TGTGCCAGCAGCGCCCAGGGTTTAGGCACTGAAGCTTTCTTT
.	TRBV7-9	TRBJ2-7	TRBD1	CASSPWDSYEQYF	TGTGCCAGCAGCCCCTGGGACAGTTACGAGCAGTACTTC
.	TRBV4-1	TRBJ1-1	.	CASSQGGGGALNTEAFF	TGCGCCAGCAGCCAGGGTGGGGGGGGTGCATTGAACACTGAAGCTTTCTTT
few	TRBV6-5	TRBJ2-7	.	CASSLTGTYEQYF	TGTGCCAGCAGCCTAACGGGCACCTACGAGCAGTACTTC
.	TRBV2	TRBJ1-2	.	CASSGNYGYTF	TGTGCCAGCAGTGGAAACTATGGCTACACCTTC
.	TRBV2	TRBJ1-4	.	CASRPLDGTTNEKLFF	TGTGCCAGCAGACCCCTGGACGGAACAACTAATGAAAAACTGTTTTTT
.	TRBV18	TRBJ2-7	TRBD1	CASSRTGGYEQYF	TGTGCCAGCTCACGGACAGGGGGCTACGAGCAGTACTTC
.	TRBV5-8	TRBJ2-3	.	CASSLSIVPDTQYF	TGTGCCAGCAGCCTATCGATCGTCCCAGATACGCAGTATTTT
.	TRBV7-8	TRBJ1-1	.	CASSSIAPNTEAFF	TGTGCCAGCAGCTCGATAGCGCCGAACACTGAAGCTTTCTTT
.	TRBV7-9	TRBJ1-4	TRBD1	CASSDPDRGPEGNEKLFF	TGTGCCAGCAGCGACCCGGACAGGGGCCCGGAGGGTAATGAAAAACTGTTTTTT
.	TRBV6-5	TRBJ1-1	.	CASSLRPPTEAFF	TGTGCCAGCAGCCTCAGACCCCCCACTGAAGCTTTCTTT
.	TRBV5-4	TRBJ1-6	TRBD1	CASSLAGGENSPLHF	TGTGCCAGCAGCCTGGCAGGGGGGGAGAATTCACCCCTCCACTTT
.	TRBV5-5	TRBJ2-7	.	CASSLGGASPYEQYF	TGTGCCAGCAGCTTGGGGGGGGCCTCCCCCTACGAGCAGTACTTC
.	TRBV19	TRBJ1-1	.	CASSTPGLNTEAFF	TGTGCCAGTAGTACTCCAGGATTAAACACTGAAGCTTTCTTT
.	TRBV7-2	TRBJ1-4	.	CASKKTGSTNEKLFF	TGTGCCAGCAAAAAAACGGGTTCAACTAATGAAAAACTGTTTTTT
.	TRBV10-3	TRBJ2-7	.	CATKLTATYEQYF	TGTGCCACTAAACTGACAGCTACCTACGAGCAGTACTTC
.	TRBV7-2	TRBJ2-2	.	CASSFYTGELFF	TGTGCCAGCAGCTTCTACACCGGGGAGCTGTTTTTT